The 18 T cell receptor beta chains below all came from one sample that was sequenced in a study of T cell responses to AZD1222 COVID-19 vaccine. Sequencing was performed with immunoSEQ multiplex PCR; in TCRdb, only in-frame clones are kept and a portion is missing. Of about 150,000 clones in the sample, less than 95% were seen once. The sequencing used peripheral blood, collected on day 0 of AZD1222 vaccination. Receptors originate from an adult in good health.

The table lists this clone with a count of one. This rearrangement joins TRBV6-6 to TRBJ2-3, with D uncertain. This CDR3 is built from 13 residues. V dropped 8 bases and J dropped 0 bases, with 9 bases sitting between them. CDR1 and CDR2 from the germline V gene are MNHNY and SVGAGI (reference sequence). Written as DNA, the CDR3 is TGTGCCAGCGACGCAGGAAGCACAGATACGCAGTATTTT. This codes for CASDAGSTDTQYF.

The chain has TRBV7-2 and TRBJ2-7; D gene uncertain. CDR1 is SGHTA and CDR2 is FQGNSA in the germline V gene. V lost 1 base and J lost 3, with 7 bases in between. The CDR3 contains 13 residues. The CDR3: CASSLVHDYEQYF. In DNA, the CDR3 is TGTGCCAGCAGCTTAGTACACGACTACGAGCAGTACTTC.

The chain has TRBV9 and TRBJ2-7, with a tentative D call TRBD2 (7 bases). Trimming took off 0 bases at V and 0 bases at J, with 10 bases between the two ends. The CDR3 has 15 residues. Germline values: CDR1 SGDLS, CDR2 YYNGEE. The CDR3, as DNA: TGTGCCAGCAGCGTAGGCGGGGGCAACTCCTACGAGCAGTACTTC. Its translation is CASSVGGGNSYEQYF.

This clone was detected only once. V usage is TRBV18 and J usage is TRBJ2-5; the D gene is possibly TRBD2 (5 bases). The CDR3 is 14 residues long. V shed 1 base and J shed 5 bases, with 11 bases lying between them. Germline CDR1 KGHSH, CDR2 LQKENI. Here the CDR3 reads CASSPLASSETQYF. CDR3 in DNA: TGTGCCAGCTCACCACTGGCTAGCTCGGAGACCCAGTACTTC.

The V gene is TRBV6-2 or TRBV6-3, the J gene TRBJ2-7; 9 bases fit TRBD1. The CDR3 is 15 amino acids. Losses at the gene ends were 2 bases for V and 6 bases for J; bases not matched to a gene: 8. Germline V gives CDR1 MNHEY, CDR2 SVGEGT. The CDR3 DNA follows: TGTGCCAGCAGTTACCCTGGACAGGGGCGGCGCGAGCAGTACTTC. Protein product: CASSYPGQGRREQYF.

J is TRBJ2-1 and V is TRBV13; 9 nucleotides line up with TRBD2. There are 15 residues in the CDR3. The trim removed 6 bases at V and 6 bases at J, leaving 9 bases unmatched. Germline CDR1 is PRHDT and CDR2 is FYEKMQ (reference sequence). In DNA, the CDR3 is TGTGCCAGCAGGCCTCTGGGCGGGGGGGTCAATGAGCAGTTCTTC. Its translation: CASRPLGGGVNEQFF.

The CDR3 protein is CASSLAGTEAYEQYF. CDR3 nucleotides: TGTGCCAGCAGCTTAGCCGGGACAGAGGCCTACGAGCAGTACTTC. This chain joins TRBV7-9 and TRBJ2-7; 7 bases align to TRBD1. V shed 0 bases and J 2 bases; nucleotides not matched to a gene: 4. The CDR3 totals 15 residues. Germline V gives CDR1 SEHNR, CDR2 FQNEAQ (reference sequence).

CDR3 region: CASSLVGVDTQYF. The CDR3 DNA reads as TGTGCCAGCAGCTTAGTGGGGGTAGATACGCAGTATTTT. The genes are TRBV7-2 and TRBJ2-3; possibly TRBD1 or TRBD2 for D (5 bases each). The V gene's germline CDR1 is SGHTA and CDR2 FQGNSA. V was cut by 1 base and J by 5 bases, with 7 bases left in between. The CDR3 has 13 amino acids. Full variable domain (rest looked up from reference TRBV7-2 and TRBJ2-3): GAGVSQSPSNKVTEKGKDVELRCDPISGHTALYWYRQSLGQGLEFLIYFQGNSAPDKSGLPSDRFSAERTGGSVSTLTIQRTQQEDSAVYLCASSLVGVDTQYFGPGTRLTVL.

The rearrangement links TRBV9 to TRBJ2-3; 9 bases are shared with TRBD2. This CDR3 is built from 17 residues. Trimming cost V 4 bases and J 2 bases; bases outside gene matches: 11. CDR1 SGDLS and CDR2 YYNGEE come from the germline V gene. The CDR3 coding sequence is TGTGCCAGCAGCTCTACGACCCTAGCGGGACTCACAGATACGCAGTATTTT. Residues: CASSSTTLAGLTDTQYF.

This chain connects TRBV6-2 or TRBV6-3 to TRBJ2-1; 9 bases are a match to TRBD2. The V gene end was trimmed by 0 bases and the J gene end by 8 bases; junction bases not matched to a gene: 8. Looked up from germline, CDR1 is MNHEY and CDR2 is SVGEGT. The CDR3 sequence is 16 residues long. Here the CDR3 DNA reads TGTGCCAGCAGTTACTCATGGGTAGCGGGGGAGGATGAGCAGTTCTTC. Amino acids: CASSYSWVAGEDEQFF.

The chain employs TRBV7-2 and TRBJ2-2; 8 nucleotides agree with TRBD1. CDR1 is SGHTA and CDR2 is FQGNSA in the germline V gene. J lost 7 bases, V lost 7 bases, and 23 bases had no gene match. CDR3 length equals 19 residues. The CDR3 nucleotides are TGTGCCAGCACCCAGCAGCTCCGTCCGGGACAGGAGAGATACGGGGAGCTGTTTTTT. The encoded protein is CASTQQLRPGQERYGELFF.

This chain links TRBV7-8 with TRBJ1-1; 7 bases map to TRBD1. CDR1 is SGHVS, CDR2 FQNEAQ, per germline. V dropped 5 bases and J dropped 8; count of bases not matched to a gene: 5. This CDR3 has 12 residues. CDR3 nucleotides: TGTGCCAGCAGCCACAGGGGCGGCGAAGCTTTCTTT. Translated: CASSHRGGEAFF.

The genes are TRBV7-9 and TRBJ2-3; the D gene is possibly TRBD2 (5 bases). The ends were cut back, 5 bases at V and 5 bases at J, with 8 bases in the middle. The germline gives CDR1 SEHNR, CDR2 FQNEAQ (reference sequence). There are 12 residues in the CDR3. The CDR3 DNA follows: TGTGCCAGCAGCCTCAGCGGAGATACGCAGTATTTT. Translating gives CASSLSGDTQYF.

The chain is built from TRBV6-5 and TRBJ1-6; D gene ambiguous. The CDR3 consists of 16 residues. The ends were cut back, 4 bases at V and 1 base at J, with 11 bases in the middle. CDR1 and CDR2 from the germline V gene are MNHEY and SVGAGI. Here the CDR3 reads CASSSFKGSYNSPLHF. CDR3 nucleotide sequence: TGTGCCAGCAGTTCGTTTAAGGGATCCTATAATTCACCCCTCCACTTT.

The chain has TRBV27 and TRBJ1-4; TRBD1 matches 7 bases. V was clipped by 5 bases and J by 2 bases; unmatched bases: 5. This CDR3 spans 15 amino acids. Germline V lookup: CDR1 MNHEY, CDR2 SMNVEV (reference sequence). The CDR3 DNA is TGTGCCAGCAGTAACCGACAGGGCACTAATGAAAAACTGTTTTTT. Translating gives CASSNRQGTNEKLFF.

This chain uses TRBV5-6 with TRBJ2-5; D may be TRBD1 (6 bases). Deletions cut 6 bases from V and 2 bases from J, with 20 bases between. Germline values: CDR1 SGHDT, CDR2 YYEEEE. The CDR3 sequence is 16 residues long. The CDR3 loop reads CASKSIGGETQETQYF. The CDR3, as DNA: TGTGCCAGCAAGTCGATAGGGGGAGAAACGCAAGAGACCCAGTACTTC.

The CDR3 DNA is TGTGCCACCAGTGCCTCGGGGCAGACCACAGATACGCAGTATTTT. Amino acids: CATSASGQTTDTQYF. The chain couples TRBV24-1 to TRBJ2-3; D tentatively reads TRBD1 or TRBD2 (5 bases each). Trimming stripped 5 bases from V and 2 bases from J, with 13 bases between. CDR3 length equals 15 residues. The germline gives CDR1 KGHDR, CDR2 SFDVKD.

The chain combines TRBV5-5 with TRBJ2-1; TRBD2 matches at 9 bases. Trimming cost V 0 bases and J 7 bases; bases outside gene matches: 8. The CDR3 has 16 amino acids. CDR1 is SGHKS and CDR2 is YYEKEE in the germline V gene (reference sequence). The CDR3 sequence is CASSLAAGGPWNEQFF. The DNA for the CDR3 is TGTGCCAGCAGCTTGGCGGCGGGGGGGCCGTGGAATGAGCAGTTCTTC.